This T cell receptor beta chain emerged from a study of Ad26.COV2.S vaccination and SARS-CoV-2 variants. Overall study: Intramuscularly, Ad26.COV2.S was given either once or twice, 56 days apart.

CDR3 length: 17 amino acids. V was clipped by 4 bases and J by 2 bases; unmatched bases: 3. Germline V lookup: CDR1 MGHRA, CDR2 YSYEKL. Data came from immunoSEQ multiplex PCR; TCRdb stores just in-frame clones and leaves some out. The sample lists around 270,000 clones, 87% occurring once. Treatment in this sample: some 20 received Ad26.COV2.S at low or high dose, single or two shots; roughly 5 received placebo; per-sample allocation not given. The study sampled participants on day 63 after the first vaccine or placebo injection. The sequenced sample was peripheral blood, obtained in a trial of Ad26.COV2.S vaccine versus placebo. The TCR was taken from a person aged 18-65 years who received the Ad26.COV2.S COVID-19 vaccine or a placebo. The V and J genes are TRBV4-1 and TRBJ2-4; 15 nucleotides line up with TRBD2. This CDR3 reads CASSLGLAGGPKNIQYF. CDR3 coding DNA: TGCGCCAGCAGCCTCGGACTAGCGGGGGGGCCCAAAAACATTCAGTACTTC.